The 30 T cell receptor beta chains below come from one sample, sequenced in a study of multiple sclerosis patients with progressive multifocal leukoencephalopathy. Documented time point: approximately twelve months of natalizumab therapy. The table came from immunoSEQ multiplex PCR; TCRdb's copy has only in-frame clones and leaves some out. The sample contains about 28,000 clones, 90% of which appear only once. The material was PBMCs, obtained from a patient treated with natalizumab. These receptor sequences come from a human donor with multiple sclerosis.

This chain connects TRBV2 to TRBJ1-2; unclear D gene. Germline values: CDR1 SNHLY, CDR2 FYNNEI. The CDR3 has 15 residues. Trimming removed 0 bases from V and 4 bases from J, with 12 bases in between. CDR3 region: CASSEASGPIYGYTF. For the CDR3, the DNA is TGTGCCAGCAGTGAAGCTAGTGGCCCCATCTATGGCTACACCTTC.

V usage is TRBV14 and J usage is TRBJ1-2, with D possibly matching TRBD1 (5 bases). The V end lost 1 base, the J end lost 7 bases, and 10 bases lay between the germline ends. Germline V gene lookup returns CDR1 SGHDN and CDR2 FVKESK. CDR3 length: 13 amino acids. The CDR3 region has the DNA TGTGCCAGCAGCCAAGTGGGGGTCGGTGGCTACACCTTC. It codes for CASSQVGVGGYTF. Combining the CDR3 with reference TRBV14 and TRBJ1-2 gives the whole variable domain EAGVTQFPSHSVIEKGQTVTLRCDPISGHDNLYWYRRVMGKEIKFLLHFVKESKQDESGMPNNRFLAERTGGTYSTLKVQPAELEDSGVYFCASSQVGVGGYTFGSGTRLTVV.

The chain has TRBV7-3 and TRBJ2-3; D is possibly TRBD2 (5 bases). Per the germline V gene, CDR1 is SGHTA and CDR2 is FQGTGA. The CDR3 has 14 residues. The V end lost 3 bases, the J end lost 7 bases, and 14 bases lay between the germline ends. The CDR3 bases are TGTGCCAGCAGCTTGGGAGACCCGGGGAATACGCAGTATTTT. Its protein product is CASSLGDPGNTQYF.

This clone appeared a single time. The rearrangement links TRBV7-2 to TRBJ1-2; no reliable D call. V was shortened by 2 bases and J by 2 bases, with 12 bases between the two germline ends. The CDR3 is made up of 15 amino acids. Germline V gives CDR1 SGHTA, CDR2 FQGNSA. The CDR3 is CASSLSGMLNYGYTF. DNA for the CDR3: TGTGCCAGCAGCTTATCCGGCATGCTGAACTATGGCTACACCTTC.

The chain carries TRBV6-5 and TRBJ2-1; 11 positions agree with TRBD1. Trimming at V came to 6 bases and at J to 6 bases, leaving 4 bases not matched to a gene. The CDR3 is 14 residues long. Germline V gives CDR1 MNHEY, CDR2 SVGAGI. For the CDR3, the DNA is TGTGCCAGCAGGTCCGGGACAGGGGGCAATGAGCAGTTCTTC. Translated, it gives CASRSGTGGNEQFF.

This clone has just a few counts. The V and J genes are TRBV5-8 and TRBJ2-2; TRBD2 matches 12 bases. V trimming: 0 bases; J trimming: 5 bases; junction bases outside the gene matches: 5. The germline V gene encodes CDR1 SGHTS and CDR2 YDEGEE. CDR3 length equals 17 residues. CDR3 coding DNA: TGTGCCAGCAGCTTGGCCTGGACTAGCGGGGTTACCGGGGAGCTGTTTTTT. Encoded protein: CASSLAWTSGVTGELFF.

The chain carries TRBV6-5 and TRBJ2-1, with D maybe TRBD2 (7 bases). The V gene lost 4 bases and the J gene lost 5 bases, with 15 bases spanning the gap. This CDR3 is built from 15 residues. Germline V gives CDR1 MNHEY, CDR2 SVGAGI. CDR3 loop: CASSLRWGGDNEQFF. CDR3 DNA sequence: TGTGCCAGCAGTTTAAGGTGGGGGGGCGACAATGAGCAGTTCTTC.

CDR3 residues: CASSIPGQGRSEAFF. CDR3 DNA sequence: TGTGCCAGTAGTATCCCTGGGCAGGGGAGGTCTGAAGCTTTCTTT. The genes are TRBV19 and TRBJ1-1, with D possibly matching TRBD1 (6 bases). CDR1 and CDR2 (germline): LNHDA, SQIVND (reference sequence). This CDR3 has 15 residues. V was shortened by 3 bases and J by 6 bases, with 17 bases between the two germline ends.

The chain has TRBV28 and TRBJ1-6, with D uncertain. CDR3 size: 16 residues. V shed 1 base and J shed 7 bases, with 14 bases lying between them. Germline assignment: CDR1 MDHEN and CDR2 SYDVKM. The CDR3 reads CASSLFRDPGNSPLHF. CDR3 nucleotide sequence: TGTGCCAGCAGTTTATTTCGAGATCCGGGAAATTCACCCCTCCACTTT.

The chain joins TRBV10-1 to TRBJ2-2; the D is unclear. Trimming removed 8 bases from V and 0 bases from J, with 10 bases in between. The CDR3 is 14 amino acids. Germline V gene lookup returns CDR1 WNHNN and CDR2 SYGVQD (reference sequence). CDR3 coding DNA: TGCGCCAGCGCCGGGTTCCCGAACACCGGGGAGCTGTTTTTT. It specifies CASAGFPNTGELFF.

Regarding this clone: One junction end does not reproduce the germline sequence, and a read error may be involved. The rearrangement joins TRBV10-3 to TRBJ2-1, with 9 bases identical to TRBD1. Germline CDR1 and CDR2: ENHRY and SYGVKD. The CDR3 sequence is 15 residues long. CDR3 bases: TGTGCCATCAGTGCGATGCGACAGGGGGACAACGAGCAGTTCTTC. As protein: CAISAMRQGDNEQFF.

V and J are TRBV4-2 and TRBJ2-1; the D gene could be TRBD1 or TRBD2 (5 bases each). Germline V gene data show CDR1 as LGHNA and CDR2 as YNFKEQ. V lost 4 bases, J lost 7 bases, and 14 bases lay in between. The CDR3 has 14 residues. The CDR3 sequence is CASSLGARVNEQFF. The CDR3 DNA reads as TGTGCCAGCAGCCTCGGGGCTCGGGTAAATGAGCAGTTCTTC.

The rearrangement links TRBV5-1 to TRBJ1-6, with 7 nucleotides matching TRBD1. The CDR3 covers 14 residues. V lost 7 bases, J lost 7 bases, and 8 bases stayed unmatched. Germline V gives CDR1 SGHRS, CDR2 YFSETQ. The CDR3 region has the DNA TGCGCCAGCGGGCCCGGGACAGTAAATTCACCCCTCCACTTT. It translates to CASGPGTVNSPLHF. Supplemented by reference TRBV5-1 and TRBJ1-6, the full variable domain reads KAGVTQTPRYLIKTRGQQVTLSCSPISGHRSVSWYQQTPGQGLQFLFEYFSETQRNKGNFPGRFSGRQFSNSRSEMNVSTLELGDSALYLCASGPGTVNSPLHFGNGTRLTVT.

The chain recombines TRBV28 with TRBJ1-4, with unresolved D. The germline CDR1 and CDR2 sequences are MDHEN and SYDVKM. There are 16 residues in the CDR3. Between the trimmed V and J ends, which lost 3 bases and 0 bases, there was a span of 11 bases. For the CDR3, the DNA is TGTGCCAGCAGTTTGGTCAGACCTGCAACTAATGAAAAACTGTTTTTT. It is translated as CASSLVRPATNEKLFF. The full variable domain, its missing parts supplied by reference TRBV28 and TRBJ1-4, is DVKVTQSSRYLVKRTGEKVFLECVQDMDHENMFWYRQDPGLGLRLIYFSYDVKMKEKGDIPEGYSVSREKKERFSLILESASTNQTSMYLCASSLVRPATNEKLFFGSGTQLSVL.

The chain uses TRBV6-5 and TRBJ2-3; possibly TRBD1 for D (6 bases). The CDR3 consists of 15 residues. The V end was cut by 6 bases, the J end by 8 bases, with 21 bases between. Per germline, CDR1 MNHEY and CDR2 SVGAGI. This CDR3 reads CASRRGWAPEGTQYF. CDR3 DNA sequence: TGTGCCAGCAGAAGGGGGTGGGCCCCCGAGGGTACGCAGTATTTT.

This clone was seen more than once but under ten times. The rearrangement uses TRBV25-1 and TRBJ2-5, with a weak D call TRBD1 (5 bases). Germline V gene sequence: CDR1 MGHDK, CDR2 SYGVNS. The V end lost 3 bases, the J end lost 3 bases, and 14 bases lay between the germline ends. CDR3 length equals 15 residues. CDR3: CASSDPNPGKETQYF. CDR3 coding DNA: TGTGCCAGCAGTGACCCTAACCCAGGGAAAGAGACCCAGTACTTC.

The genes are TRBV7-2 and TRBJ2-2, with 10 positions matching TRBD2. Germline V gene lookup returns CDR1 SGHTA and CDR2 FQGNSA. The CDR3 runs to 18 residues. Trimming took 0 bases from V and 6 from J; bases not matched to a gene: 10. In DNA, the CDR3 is TGTGCCAGCAGCTTAGCCAAAGCGGGGGGGCCTGGTCCCGGGGAGCTGTTTTTT. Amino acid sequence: CASSLAKAGGPGPGELFF.

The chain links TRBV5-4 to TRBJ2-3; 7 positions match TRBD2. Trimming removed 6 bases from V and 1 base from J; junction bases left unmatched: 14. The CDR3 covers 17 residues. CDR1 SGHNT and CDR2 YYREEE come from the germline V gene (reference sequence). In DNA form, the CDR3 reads TGTGCCAGCACCATTGGGGGTCGTGGGAGGGGCACAGATACGCAGTATTTT. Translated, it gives CASTIGGRGRGTDTQYF.

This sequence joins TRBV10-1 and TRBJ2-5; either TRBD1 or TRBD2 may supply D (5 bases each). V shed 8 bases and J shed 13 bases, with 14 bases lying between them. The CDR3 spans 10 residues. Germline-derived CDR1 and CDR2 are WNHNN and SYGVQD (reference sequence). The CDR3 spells CASGDRVVYF. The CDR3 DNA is TGCGCCAGCGGGGACCGCGTAGTGTACTTC.

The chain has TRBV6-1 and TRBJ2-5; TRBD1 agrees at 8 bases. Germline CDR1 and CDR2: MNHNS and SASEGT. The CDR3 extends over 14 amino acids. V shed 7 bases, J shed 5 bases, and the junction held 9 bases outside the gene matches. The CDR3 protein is CASIAQGAWETQYF. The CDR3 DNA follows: TGTGCCAGCATTGCGCAGGGGGCATGGGAGACCCAGTACTTC.

CDR3 loop: CASSAITGGGETQYF. Written as DNA, the CDR3 is TGTGCCAGCAGCGCTATTACAGGGGGCGGAGAGACCCAGTACTTC. The chain joins TRBV11-2 to TRBJ2-5; 9 nucleotides agree with TRBD1. From germline, CDR1 is SGHAT and CDR2 FQNNGV. The CDR3 contains 15 residues. V gave up 5 bases and J gave up 4 bases; unmatched junction bases: 8. Full variable domain (missing parts from reference TRBV11-2 and TRBJ2-5): EAGVAQSPRYKIIEKRQSVAFWCNPISGHATLYWYQQILGQGPKLLIQFQNNGVVDDSQLPKDRFSAERLKGVDSTLKIQPAKLEDSAVYLCASSAITGGGETQYFGPGTRLLVL.

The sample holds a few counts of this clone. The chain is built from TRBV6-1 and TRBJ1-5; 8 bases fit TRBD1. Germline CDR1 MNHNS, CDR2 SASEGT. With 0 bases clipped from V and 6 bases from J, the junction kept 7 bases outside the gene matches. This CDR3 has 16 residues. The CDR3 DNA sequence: TGTGCCAGCAGTGAAGCGGGCCAGGGGGCGCCTCAGCCCCAGCATTTT. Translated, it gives CASSEAGQGAPQPQHF.

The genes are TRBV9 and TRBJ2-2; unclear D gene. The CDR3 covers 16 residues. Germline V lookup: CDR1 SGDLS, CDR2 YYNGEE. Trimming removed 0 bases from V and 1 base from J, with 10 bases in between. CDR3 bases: TGTGCCAGCAGCGTAGAGGTGCCGGTGAACACCGGGGAGCTGTTTTTT. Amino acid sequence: CASSVEVPVNTGELFF.

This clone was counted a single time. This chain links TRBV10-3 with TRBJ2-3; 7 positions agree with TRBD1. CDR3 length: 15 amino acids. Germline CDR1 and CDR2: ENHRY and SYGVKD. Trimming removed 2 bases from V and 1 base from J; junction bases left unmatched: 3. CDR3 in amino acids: CAISERGGGTDTQYF. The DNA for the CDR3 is TGTGCCATCAGTGAGAGAGGGGGCGGCACAGATACGCAGTATTTT.

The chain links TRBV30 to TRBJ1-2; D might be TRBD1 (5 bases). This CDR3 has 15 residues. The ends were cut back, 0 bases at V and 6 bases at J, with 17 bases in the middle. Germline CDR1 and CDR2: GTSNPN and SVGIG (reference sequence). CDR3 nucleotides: TGTGCCTGGAGTGTACCGGTGGGACTCGTCCATGGCTACACCTTC. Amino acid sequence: CAWSVPVGLVHGYTF.

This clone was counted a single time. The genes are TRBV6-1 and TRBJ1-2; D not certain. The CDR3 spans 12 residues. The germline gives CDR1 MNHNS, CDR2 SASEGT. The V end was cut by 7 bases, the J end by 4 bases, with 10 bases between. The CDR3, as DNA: TGTGCCAGCACTAACAACAGCTATGGCTACACCTTC. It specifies CASTNNSYGYTF.

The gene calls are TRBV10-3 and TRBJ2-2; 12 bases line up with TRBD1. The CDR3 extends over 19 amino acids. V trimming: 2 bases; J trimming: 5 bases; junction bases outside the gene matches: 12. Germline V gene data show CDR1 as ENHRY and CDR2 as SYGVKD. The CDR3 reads CAISEAPGQGAKGTGELFF. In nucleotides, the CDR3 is TGTGCCATCAGTGAGGCGCCGGGACAGGGGGCGAAAGGAACCGGGGAGCTGTTTTTT.

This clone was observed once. For the CDR3, the DNA is TGTGCCAGCAGCCAAGATTACTCAGCCAAAAACATTCAGTACTTC. This gives the protein CASSQDYSAKNIQYF. The rearrangement joins TRBV4-2 to TRBJ2-4, with D unresolved. The CDR3 consists of 15 residues. Trimming took 0 bases from V and 0 from J, leaving 6 bases between them. Germline V gene sequence: CDR1 LGHNA, CDR2 YNFKEQ.

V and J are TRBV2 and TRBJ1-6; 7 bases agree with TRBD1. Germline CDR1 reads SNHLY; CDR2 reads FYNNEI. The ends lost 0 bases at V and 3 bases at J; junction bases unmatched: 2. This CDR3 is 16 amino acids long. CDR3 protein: CASSEAQGDYNSPLHF. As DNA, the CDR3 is TGTGCCAGCAGTGAAGCGCAGGGGGACTATAATTCACCCCTCCACTTT.

CDR3 in amino acids: CASSPTLSNQPQHF. The CDR3 nucleotides are TGTGCCAGTAGTCCTACTCTTAGCAATCAGCCCCAGCATTTT. The chain combines TRBV19 with TRBJ1-5; D unresolved. The CDR3 length is 14 residues. Trimming took 5 bases from V and 0 from J, leaving 8 bases between them. Germline values: CDR1 LNHDA, CDR2 SQIVND (reference sequence).